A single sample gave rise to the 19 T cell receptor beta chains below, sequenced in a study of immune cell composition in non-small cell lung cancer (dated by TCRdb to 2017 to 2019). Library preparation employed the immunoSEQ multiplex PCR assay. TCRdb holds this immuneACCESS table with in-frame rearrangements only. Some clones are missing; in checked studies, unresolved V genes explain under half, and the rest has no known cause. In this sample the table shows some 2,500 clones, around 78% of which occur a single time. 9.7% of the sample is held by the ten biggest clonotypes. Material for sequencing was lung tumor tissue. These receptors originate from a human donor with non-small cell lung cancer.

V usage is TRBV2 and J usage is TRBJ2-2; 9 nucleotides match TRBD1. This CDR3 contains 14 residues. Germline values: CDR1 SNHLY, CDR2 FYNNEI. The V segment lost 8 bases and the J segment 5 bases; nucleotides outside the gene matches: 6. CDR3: CASHRTGVTGELFF. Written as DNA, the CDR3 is TGTGCCAGCCATCGGACAGGGGTTACCGGGGAGCTGTTTTTT.

CDR3 coding DNA: TGTGCCAGCAGCCCTGGACTAGGAATCACAGATACGCAGTATTTT. It yields the protein CASSPGLGITDTQYF. This rearrangement joins TRBV9 to TRBJ2-3; 7 nucleotides match TRBD2. J gave up 2 bases and V 4 bases, and 7 bases lay outside the gene matches. CDR3 length equals 15 residues. In germline, CDR1 is SGDLS, CDR2 YYNGEE.

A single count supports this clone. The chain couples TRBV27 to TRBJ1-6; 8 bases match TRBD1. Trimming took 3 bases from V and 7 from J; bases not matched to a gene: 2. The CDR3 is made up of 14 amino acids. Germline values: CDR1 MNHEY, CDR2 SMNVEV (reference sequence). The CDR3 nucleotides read TGTGCCAGCAGTTTCTGGACAGGGAATTCACCCCTCCACTTT. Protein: CASSFWTGNSPLHF.

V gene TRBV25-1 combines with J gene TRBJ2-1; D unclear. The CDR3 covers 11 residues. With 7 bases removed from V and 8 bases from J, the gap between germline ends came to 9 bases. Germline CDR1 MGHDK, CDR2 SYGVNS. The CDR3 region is CASTNSDEQFF. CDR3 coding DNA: TGTGCCAGCACTAATTCTGATGAGCAGTTCTTC.

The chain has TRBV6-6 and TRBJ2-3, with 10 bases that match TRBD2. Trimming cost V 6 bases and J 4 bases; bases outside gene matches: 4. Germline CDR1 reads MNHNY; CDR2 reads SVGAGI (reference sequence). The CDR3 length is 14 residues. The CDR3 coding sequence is TGTGCCAGCAGAGCGGGAGGGCCCCCAGATACGCAGTATTTT. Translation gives CASRAGGPPDTQYF.

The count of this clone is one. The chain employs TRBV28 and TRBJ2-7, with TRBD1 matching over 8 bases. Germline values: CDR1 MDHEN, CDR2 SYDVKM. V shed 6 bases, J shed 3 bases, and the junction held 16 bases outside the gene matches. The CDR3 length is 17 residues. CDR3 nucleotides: TGTGCCAGCAGGTCCCCAGGGGGCGACCCCCAACACTACGAGCAGTACTTC. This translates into CASRSPGGDPQHYEQYF.

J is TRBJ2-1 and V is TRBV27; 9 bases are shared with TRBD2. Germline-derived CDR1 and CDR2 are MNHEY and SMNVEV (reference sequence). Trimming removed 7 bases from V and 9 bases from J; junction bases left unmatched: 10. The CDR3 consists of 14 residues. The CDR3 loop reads CASNGGGRATEQFF. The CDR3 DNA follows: TGTGCCAGCAATGGCGGCGGGAGGGCCACTGAGCAGTTCTTC.

Written as DNA, the CDR3 is TGCGCCAGCAGCCAAGATCTGTACAGACTGAACACTGAAGCTTTCTTT. This gives the protein CASSQDLYRLNTEAFF. This chain joins TRBV4-3 and TRBJ1-1; D ambiguous. V dropped 0 bases and J dropped 0 bases, with 11 bases sitting between them. CDR1 and CDR2 (germline): LGHNA, YSLEER. The CDR3 extends over 16 amino acids.

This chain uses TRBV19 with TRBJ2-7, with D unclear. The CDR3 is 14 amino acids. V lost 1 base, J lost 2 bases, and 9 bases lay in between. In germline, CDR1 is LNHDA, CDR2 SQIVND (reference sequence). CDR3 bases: TGTGCCAGTAGTATAGGGGCCTTAGCCTACGAGCAGTACTTC. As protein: CASSIGALAYEQYF.

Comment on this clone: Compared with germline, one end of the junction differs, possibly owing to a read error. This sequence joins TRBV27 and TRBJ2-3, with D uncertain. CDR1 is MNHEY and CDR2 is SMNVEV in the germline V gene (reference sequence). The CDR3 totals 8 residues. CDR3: CASSESFF. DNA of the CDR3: TGTGCCAGCAGTGAGTCTTTTTTT.

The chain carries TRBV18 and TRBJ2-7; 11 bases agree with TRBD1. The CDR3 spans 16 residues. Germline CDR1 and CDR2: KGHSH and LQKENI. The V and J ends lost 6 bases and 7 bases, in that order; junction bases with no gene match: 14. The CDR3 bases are TGTGCCAGCTCTGACACCGGGACAGGGGGAATTGGTGAGCAGTACTTC. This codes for CASSDTGTGGIGEQYF. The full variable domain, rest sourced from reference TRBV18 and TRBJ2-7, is NAGVMQNPRHLVRRRGQEARLRCSPMKGHSHVYWYRQLPEEGLKFMVYLQKENIIDESGMPKERFSAEFPKEGPSILRIQQVVRGDSAAYFCASSDTGTGGIGEQYFGPGTRLTVT.

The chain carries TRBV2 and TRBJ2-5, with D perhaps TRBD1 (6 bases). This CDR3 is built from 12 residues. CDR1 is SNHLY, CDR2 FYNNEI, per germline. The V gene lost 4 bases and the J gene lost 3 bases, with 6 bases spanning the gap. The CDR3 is CASSGQEETQYF. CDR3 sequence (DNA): TGTGCCAGCAGTGGACAGGAAGAGACCCAGTACTTC.

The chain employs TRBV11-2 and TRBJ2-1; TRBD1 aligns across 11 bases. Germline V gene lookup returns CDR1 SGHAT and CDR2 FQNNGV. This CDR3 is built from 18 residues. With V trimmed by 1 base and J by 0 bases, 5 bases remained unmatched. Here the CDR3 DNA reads TGTGCCAGCAGCTTAGTATTCGGGACAGGGGGCTCCTACAATGAGCAGTTCTTC. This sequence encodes CASSLVFGTGGSYNEQFF. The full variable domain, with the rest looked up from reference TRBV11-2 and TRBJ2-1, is EAGVAQSPRYKIIEKRQSVAFWCNPISGHATLYWYQQILGQGPKLLIQFQNNGVVDDSQLPKDRFSAERLKGVDSTLKIQPAKLEDSAVYLCASSLVFGTGGSYNEQFFGPGTRLTVL.

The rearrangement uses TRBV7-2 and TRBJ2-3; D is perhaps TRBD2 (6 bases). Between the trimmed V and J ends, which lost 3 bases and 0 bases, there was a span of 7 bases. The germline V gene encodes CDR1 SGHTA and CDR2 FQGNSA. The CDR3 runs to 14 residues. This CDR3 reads CASSLRGSTDTQYF. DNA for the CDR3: TGTGCCAGCAGCTTGCGGGGAAGCACAGATACGCAGTATTTT.

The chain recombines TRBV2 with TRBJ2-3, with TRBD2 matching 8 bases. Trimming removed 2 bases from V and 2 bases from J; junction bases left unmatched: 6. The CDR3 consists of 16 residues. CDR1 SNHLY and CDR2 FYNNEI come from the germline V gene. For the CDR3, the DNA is TGTGCCAGCAGTGAACCGGGACTAGGACTCACAGATACGCAGTATTTT. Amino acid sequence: CASSEPGLGLTDTQYF.

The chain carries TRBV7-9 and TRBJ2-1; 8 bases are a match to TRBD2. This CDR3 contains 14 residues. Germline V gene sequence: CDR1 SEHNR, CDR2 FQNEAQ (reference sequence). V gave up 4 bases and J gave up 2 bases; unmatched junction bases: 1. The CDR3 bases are TGTGCCAGCAGCTCGGGACTAGCCTACAATGAGCAGTTCTTC. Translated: CASSSGLAYNEQFF.

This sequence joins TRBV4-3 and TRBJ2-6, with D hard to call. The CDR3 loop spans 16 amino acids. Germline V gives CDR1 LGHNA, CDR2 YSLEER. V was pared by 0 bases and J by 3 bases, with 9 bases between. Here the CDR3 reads CASSQDAGFGANVLTF. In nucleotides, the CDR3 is TGCGCCAGCAGCCAAGATGCCGGTTTTGGGGCCAACGTCCTGACTTTC.

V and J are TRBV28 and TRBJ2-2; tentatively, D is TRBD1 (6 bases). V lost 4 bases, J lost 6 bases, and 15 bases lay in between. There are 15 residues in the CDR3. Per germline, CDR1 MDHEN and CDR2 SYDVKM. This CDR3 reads CASSSRGYSAGELFF. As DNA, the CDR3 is TGTGCCAGCAGTTCGAGGGGGTATAGCGCCGGGGAGCTGTTTTTT.

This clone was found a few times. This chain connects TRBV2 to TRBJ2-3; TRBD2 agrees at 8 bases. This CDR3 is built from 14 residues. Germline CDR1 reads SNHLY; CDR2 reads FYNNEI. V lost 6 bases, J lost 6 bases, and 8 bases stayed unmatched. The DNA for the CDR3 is TGTGCCAGCAGCAAAGCGGGAGTAGGCGATACGCAGTATTTT. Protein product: CASSKAGVGDTQYF.